The 4 T cell receptor beta chains below all came from one sample that was sequenced in a study of blood T cell repertoires in COVID-19. Clones were read by immunoSEQ multiplex PCR, and TCRdb kept only the in-frame ones, dropping some. The table lists 200,000 to 250,000 clones, approximately 82% of them singletons. Sequenced material: peripheral blood. The receptors derive from a man aged 50-60 years with active or convalescent COVID-19.

Concerning this clone itself: The same CDR3 can be traced to other DNA sequences in this sample. The chain recombines TRBV20-1 with TRBJ1-2, with 7 nucleotides matching TRBD1. Germline CDR1 reads DFQATT; CDR2 reads SNEGSKA (reference sequence). V lost 7 bases, J lost 6 bases, and 5 bases stayed unmatched. The CDR3 is made up of 11 amino acids. For the CDR3, the DNA is TGCAGTGTACTAAGGGGGCATGGCTACACCTTC. As protein: CSVLRGHGYTF.

The rearrangement uses TRBV3-1 (or the pseudogene TRBV3-2) and TRBJ1-2, with 7 bases that match TRBD1. Germline CDR1 is LGHDT and CDR2 is YNNKEL (reference sequence). This CDR3 spans 14 amino acids. Trimming cost V 1 base and J 7 bases; bases outside gene matches: 6. DNA of the CDR3: TGTGCCAGCAGCCAAGTCAGGGGGGCAGGTGGCTACACCTTC. Protein sequence: CASSQVRGAGGYTF.

The chain employs TRBV30 and TRBJ1-6; D call uncertain. The CDR3 length is 14 residues. The V end lost 0 bases, the J end lost 9 bases, and 12 bases lay between the germline ends. CDR1 is GTSNPN and CDR2 is SVGIG in the germline V gene (reference sequence). CDR3 nucleotides: TGTGCCTGGAGTGTACGGGGAATTGGTTCACCCCTCCACTTT. Translating gives CAWSVRGIGSPLHF.

The chain joins TRBV6-5 to TRBJ2-7; D remains unclear. Trimming took off 6 bases at V and 0 bases at J, with 12 bases between the two ends. Germline V lookup: CDR1 MNHEY, CDR2 SVGAGI. The CDR3 consists of 14 residues. CDR3 sequence (DNA): TGTGCCAGCAGGGGCCGGCTGGACTCCTACGAGCAGTACTTC. It translates to CASRGRLDSYEQYF.